Below are 8 T cell receptor beta chains sequenced from a single sample in a study of early T cells in non-severe SARS-CoV-2 infection (dated by TCRdb to the early 2020s). Library preparation used 5' RACE. TCRdb names NextSeq 500 as the instrument used. TCRdb handled the public reads itself, with Q25 trimming in fastp and clone calling in MiXCR, and kept productive beta chains. Rows with one shared CDR3 protein collapse into an entry with the most common genes and DNA. Here the sample has around 47,000 distinct CDR3 sequences; under 13% occur a single time. The top ten constitute around a tenth of the sample. The specimen sequenced was whole blood. Receptors originate from an adult who was a healthcare worker with PCR-confirmed SARS-CoV-2 infection or an uninfected control (not recorded which).

This clonotype was observed a handful of times. J is TRBJ2-5 and V is TRBV7-3; D is unresolved. Between the trimmed V and J ends, which lost 5 bases and 5 bases, there was a span of 12 bases. The germline gives CDR1 SGHTA, CDR2 FQGTGA. The CDR3 spans 13 residues. CDR3 sequence: CASSMQGGETQYF. The CDR3 DNA is TGTGCCAGCAGCATGCAAGGTGGGGAGACCCAGTACTTC.

V is TRBV4-3 and J is TRBJ2-6; maybe TRBD1 (6 bases). The germline V and J ends were trimmed by 2 bases and 4 bases, with 18 bases remaining between them. This CDR3 contains 18 residues. Germline V CDR1 and CDR2: LGHNA, YSLEER. In nucleotides, the CDR3 is TGCGCCAGCAGCCAAAATTTGGGACACCTATCCGGGGCCAACGTCCTGACTTTC. Translation: CASSQNLGHLSGANVLTF.

This clonotype was recorded many times. The chain has TRBV7-2 and TRBJ2-7; the D is unclear. The CDR3 loop spans 12 amino acids. V was trimmed by 3 bases and J by 3 bases, leaving 6 bases between them. CDR1 is SGHTA, CDR2 FQGNSA, per germline. The CDR3 here is CASSLDLYEQYF. CDR3 sequence (DNA): TGTGCCAGCAGCTTGGACCTCTACGAGCAGTACTTC.

This clonotype was counted ten times or more. V is TRBV19 and J is TRBJ2-1; D ambiguous. CDR3 length equals 15 residues. Trimming shortened V by 3 bases and J by 1 base, and 10 bases separated the two germline ends. The germline CDR1 and CDR2 sequences are LNHDA and SQIVND (reference sequence). CDR3 sequence: CASSMSEASYNEQFF. The CDR3 DNA follows: TGTGCCAGTAGTATGTCAGAAGCTTCCTACAATGAGCAGTTCTTC.

This clonotype has ten or more counts. The chain carries TRBV27 and TRBJ2-2; D is unclear. The CDR3 loop spans 13 amino acids. Trimming shortened V by 4 bases and J by 3 bases, and 6 bases separated the two germline ends. The germline V gene has CDR1 MNHEY and CDR2 SMNVEV (reference sequence). The CDR3 region has the DNA TGTGCCAGCAGTTCGGAGTACACCGGGGAGCTGTTTTTT. It yields the protein CASSSEYTGELFF.

The chain joins TRBV11-2 to TRBJ1-4; D gene unclear. The CDR3 runs to 11 residues. V was trimmed by 3 bases and J by 9 bases, leaving 5 bases between them. Germline V lookup: CDR1 SGHAT, CDR2 FQNNGV. The CDR3 sequence is CASSFGKKLFF. CDR3 DNA sequence: TGTGCCAGCAGCTTCGGGAAAAAACTGTTTTTT. Full variable domain (outside the CDR3, taken from reference TRBV11-2 and TRBJ1-4): EAGVAQSPRYKIIEKRQSVAFWCNPISGHATLYWYQQILGQGPKLLIQFQNNGVVDDSQLPKDRFSAERLKGVDSTLKIQPAKLEDSAVYLCASSFGKKLFFGSGTQLSVL.

This clonotype showed up many times. The chain has TRBV19 and TRBJ2-5, with a tentative D call TRBD1 (6 bases). The germline V and J ends were trimmed by 5 bases and 3 bases, with 25 bases remaining between them. The CDR3 has 18 amino acids. Germline-derived CDR1 and CDR2 are LNHDA and SQIVND (reference sequence). CDR3 loop: CASSSIDAGTNGKETQYF. The CDR3 DNA is TGTGCCAGTAGTTCGATCGACGCTGGGACAAACGGTAAAGAGACCCAGTACTTC.

This clonotype was observed a few times. This chain links TRBV9 with TRBJ2-1; 10 nucleotides line up with TRBD1. Per the germline V gene, CDR1 is SGDLS and CDR2 is YYNGEE. This CDR3 region has 19 residues. V gave up 6 bases and J gave up 2 bases; unmatched junction bases: 17. CDR3 nucleotides: TGTGCCAGCAACCTCCGGGACAGGGGAGTTAGGGGAACCTACAATGAGCAGTTCTTC. This encodes CASNLRDRGVRGTYNEQFF.